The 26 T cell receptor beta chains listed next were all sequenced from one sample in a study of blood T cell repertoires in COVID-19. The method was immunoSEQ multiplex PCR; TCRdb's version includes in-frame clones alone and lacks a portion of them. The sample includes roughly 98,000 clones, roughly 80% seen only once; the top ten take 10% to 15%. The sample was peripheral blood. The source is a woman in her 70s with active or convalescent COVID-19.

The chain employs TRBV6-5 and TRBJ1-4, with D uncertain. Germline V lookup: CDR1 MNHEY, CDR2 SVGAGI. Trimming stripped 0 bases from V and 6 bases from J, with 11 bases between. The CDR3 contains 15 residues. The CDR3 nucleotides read TGTGCCAGCAGTTACTCGTGGAGGGCCGATGAAAAACTGTTTTTT. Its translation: CASSYSWRADEKLFF.

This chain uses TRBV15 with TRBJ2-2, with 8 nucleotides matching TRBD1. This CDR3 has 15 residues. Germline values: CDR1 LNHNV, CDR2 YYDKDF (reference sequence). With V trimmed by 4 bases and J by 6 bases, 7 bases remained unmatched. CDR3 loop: CATSIITGGAGELFF. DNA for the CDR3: TGTGCCACCAGCATAATCACAGGGGGAGCCGGGGAGCTGTTTTTT.

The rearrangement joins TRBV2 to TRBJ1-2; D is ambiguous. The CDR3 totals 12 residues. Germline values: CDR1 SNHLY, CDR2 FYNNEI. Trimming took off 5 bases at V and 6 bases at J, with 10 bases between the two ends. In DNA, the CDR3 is TGTGCCAGCAGTTATCAGACAAATGGCTACACCTTC. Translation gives CASSYQTNGYTF. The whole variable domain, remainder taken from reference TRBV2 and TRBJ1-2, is EPEVTQTPSHQVTQMGQEVILRCVPISNHLYFYWYRQILGQKVEFLVSFYNNEISEKSEIFDDQFSVERPDGSNFTLKIRSTKLEDSAMYFCASSYQTNGYTFGSGTRLTVV.

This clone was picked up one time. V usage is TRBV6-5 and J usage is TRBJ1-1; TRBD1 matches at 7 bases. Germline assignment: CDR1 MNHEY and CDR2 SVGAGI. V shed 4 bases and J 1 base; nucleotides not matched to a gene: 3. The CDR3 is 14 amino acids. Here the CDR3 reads CASSSGGRNTEAFF. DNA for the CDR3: TGTGCCAGCAGTTCAGGGGGGAGGAACACTGAAGCTTTCTTT.

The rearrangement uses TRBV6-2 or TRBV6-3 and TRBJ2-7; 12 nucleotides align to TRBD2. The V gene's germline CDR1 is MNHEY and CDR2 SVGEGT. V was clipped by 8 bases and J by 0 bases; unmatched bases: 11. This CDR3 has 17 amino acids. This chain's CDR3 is CASGLLAGGRFSYEQYF. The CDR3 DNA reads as TGTGCCAGCGGCCTACTAGCGGGGGGCCGATTCTCCTACGAGCAGTACTTC.

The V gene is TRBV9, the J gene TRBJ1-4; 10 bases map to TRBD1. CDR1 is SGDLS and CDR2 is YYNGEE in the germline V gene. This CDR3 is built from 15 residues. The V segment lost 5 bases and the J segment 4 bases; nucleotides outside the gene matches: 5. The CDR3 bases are TGTGCCAGCAGTTTGGGACAGGGGATTAATGAAAAACTGTTTTTT. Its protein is CASSLGQGINEKLFF.

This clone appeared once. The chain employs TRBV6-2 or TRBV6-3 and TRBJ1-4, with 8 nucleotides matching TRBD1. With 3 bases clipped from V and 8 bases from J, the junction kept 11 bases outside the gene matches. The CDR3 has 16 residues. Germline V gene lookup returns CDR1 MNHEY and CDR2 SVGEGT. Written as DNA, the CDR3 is TGTGCCAGCAGTTATACCCCGACAGGGGCCTACGAAAAACTGTTTTTT. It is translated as CASSYTPTGAYEKLFF.

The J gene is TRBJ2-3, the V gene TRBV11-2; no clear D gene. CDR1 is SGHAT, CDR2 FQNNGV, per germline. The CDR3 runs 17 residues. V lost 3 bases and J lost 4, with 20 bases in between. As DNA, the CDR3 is TGTGCCAGCAGCTTCACTTCCACTCAACCGGGTCCAGATACGCAGTATTTT. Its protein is CASSFTSTQPGPDTQYF.

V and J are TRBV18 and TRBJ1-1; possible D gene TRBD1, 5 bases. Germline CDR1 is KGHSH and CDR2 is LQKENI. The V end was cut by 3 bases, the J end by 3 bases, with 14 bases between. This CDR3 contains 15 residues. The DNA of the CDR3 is TGTGCCAGCTCACCCTGGACGGGAGGGGACACTGAAGCTTTCTTT. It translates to CASSPWTGGDTEAFF. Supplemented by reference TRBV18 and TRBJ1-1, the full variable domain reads NAGVMQNPRHLVRRRGQEARLRCSPMKGHSHVYWYRQLPEEGLKFMVYLQKENIIDESGMPKERFSAEFPKEGPSILRIQQVVRGDSAAYFCASSPWTGGDTEAFFGQGTRLTVV.

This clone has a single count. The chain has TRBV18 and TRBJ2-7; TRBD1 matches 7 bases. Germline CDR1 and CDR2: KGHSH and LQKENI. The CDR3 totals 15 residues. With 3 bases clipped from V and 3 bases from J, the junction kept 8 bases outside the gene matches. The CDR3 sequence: CASSPGDSSVYEQYF. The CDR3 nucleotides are TGTGCCAGCTCACCGGGGGACAGCTCCGTCTACGAGCAGTACTTC.

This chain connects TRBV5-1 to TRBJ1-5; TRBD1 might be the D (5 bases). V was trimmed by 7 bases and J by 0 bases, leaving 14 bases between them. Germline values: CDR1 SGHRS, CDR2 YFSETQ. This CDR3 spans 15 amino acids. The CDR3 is CASGEGTDSNQPQHF. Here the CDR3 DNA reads TGCGCCAGCGGAGAGGGGACTGATAGCAATCAGCCCCAGCATTTT.

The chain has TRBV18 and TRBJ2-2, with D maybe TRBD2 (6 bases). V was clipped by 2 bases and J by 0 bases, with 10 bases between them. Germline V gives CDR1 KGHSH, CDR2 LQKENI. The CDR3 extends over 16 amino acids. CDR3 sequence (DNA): TGTGCCAGCTCACCAAGCCCGGGGGCGAACACCGGGGAGCTGTTTTTT. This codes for CASSPSPGANTGELFF.

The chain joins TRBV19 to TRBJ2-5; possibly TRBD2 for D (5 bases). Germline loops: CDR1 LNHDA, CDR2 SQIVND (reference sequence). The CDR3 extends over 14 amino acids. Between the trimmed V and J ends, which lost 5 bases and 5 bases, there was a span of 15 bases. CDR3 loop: CASSQGSSGETQYF. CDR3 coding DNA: TGTGCCAGTAGTCAAGGGAGTAGTGGTGAGACCCAGTACTTC.

DNA for the CDR3: TGCGCCAGCAGCCAGGTACAGGGGCCAATGGGGTTTGGCTACACCTTC. Translation: CASSQVQGPMGFGYTF. This rearrangement joins TRBV4-3 to TRBJ1-2; TRBD1 aligns across 7 bases. This CDR3 comprises 16 residues. J was trimmed by 7 bases and V by 3 bases; bases with no gene match: 14. CDR1 is LGHNA and CDR2 is YSLEER in the germline V gene.

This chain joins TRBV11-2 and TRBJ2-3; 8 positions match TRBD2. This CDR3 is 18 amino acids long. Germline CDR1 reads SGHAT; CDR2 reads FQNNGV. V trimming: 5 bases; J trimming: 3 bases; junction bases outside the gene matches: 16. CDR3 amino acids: CASSRGTGGRMGTDTQYF. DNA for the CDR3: TGTGCCAGCAGCCGAGGAACGGGGGGGCGTATGGGAACAGATACGCAGTATTTT.

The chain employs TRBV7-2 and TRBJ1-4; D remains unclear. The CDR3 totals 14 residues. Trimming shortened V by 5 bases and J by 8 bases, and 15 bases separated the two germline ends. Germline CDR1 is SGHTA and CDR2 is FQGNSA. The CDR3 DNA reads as TGTGCCAGCAGCATAAAGTTCGGAGGCGAAAAACTGTTTTTT. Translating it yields CASSIKFGGEKLFF. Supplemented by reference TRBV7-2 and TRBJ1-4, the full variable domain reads GAGVSQSPSNKVTEKGKDVELRCDPISGHTALYWYRQSLGQGLEFLIYFQGNSAPDKSGLPSDRFSAERTGGSVSTLTIQRTQQEDSAVYLCASSIKFGGEKLFFGSGTQLSVL.

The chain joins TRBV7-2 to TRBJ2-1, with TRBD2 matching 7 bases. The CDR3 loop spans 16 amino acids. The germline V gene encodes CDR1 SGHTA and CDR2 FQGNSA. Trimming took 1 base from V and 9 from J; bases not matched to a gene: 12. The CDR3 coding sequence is TGTGCCAGCAGCTTAGTCCCGGGGGGAATACAAGGTGAGCAGTTCTTC. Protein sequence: CASSLVPGGIQGEQFF. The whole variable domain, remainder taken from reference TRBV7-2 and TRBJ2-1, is GAGVSQSPSNKVTEKGKDVELRCDPISGHTALYWYRQSLGQGLEFLIYFQGNSAPDKSGLPSDRFSAERTGGSVSTLTIQRTQQEDSAVYLCASSLVPGGIQGEQFFGPGTRLTVL.

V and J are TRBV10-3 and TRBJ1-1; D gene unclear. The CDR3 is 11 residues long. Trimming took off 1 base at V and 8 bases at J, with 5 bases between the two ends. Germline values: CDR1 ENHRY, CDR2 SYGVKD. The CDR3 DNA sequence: TGTGCCATCAGTGAGTTTCAAGAAGCTTTCTTT. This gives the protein CAISEFQEAFF.

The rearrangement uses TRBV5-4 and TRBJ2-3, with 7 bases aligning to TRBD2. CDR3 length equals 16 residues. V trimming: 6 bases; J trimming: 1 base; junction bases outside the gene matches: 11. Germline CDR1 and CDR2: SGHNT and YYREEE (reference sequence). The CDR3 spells CASTSSRAGGTDTQYF. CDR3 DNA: TGTGCCAGCACCTCATCGAGGGCGGGGGGCACAGATACGCAGTATTTT.

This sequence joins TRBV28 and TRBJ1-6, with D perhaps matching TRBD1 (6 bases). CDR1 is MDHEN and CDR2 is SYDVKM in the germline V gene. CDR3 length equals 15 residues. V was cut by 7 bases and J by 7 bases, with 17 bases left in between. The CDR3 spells CASTPEGQGNSPLHF. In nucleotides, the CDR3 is TGTGCCAGCACCCCCGAGGGACAAGGAAATTCACCCCTCCACTTT.

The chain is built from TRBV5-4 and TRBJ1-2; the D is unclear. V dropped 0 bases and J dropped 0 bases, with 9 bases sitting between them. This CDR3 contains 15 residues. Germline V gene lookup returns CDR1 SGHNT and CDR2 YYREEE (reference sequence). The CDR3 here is CASSLGLRANYGYTF. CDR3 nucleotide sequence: TGTGCCAGCAGCTTGGGCCTACGAGCTAACTATGGCTACACCTTC.

CDR3 in amino acids: CASSLMGTASYEQYF. The CDR3 bases are TGTGCCAGCAGCTTAATGGGGACAGCTTCCTACGAGCAGTACTTC. The chain is built from TRBV7-8 and TRBJ2-7; 7 bases are a match to TRBD1. Germline V gene sequence: CDR1 SGHVS, CDR2 FQNEAQ. J gave up 1 base and V 2 bases, and 5 bases lay outside the gene matches. This CDR3 is built from 15 residues.

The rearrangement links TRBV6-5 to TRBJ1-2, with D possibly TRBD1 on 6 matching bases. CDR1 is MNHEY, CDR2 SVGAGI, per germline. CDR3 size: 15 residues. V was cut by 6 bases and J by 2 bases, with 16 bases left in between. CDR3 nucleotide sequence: TGTGCCAGCAGATACAACAGGGACCTGAACTATGGCTACACCTTC. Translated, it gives CASRYNRDLNYGYTF.

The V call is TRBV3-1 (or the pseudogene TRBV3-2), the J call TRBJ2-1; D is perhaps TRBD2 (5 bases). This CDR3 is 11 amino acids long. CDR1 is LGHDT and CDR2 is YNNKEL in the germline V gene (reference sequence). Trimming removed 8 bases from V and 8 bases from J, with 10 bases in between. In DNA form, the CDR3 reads TGTGCCAGCCGAACGAGGGATGAGCAGTTCTTC. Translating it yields CASRTRDEQFF.

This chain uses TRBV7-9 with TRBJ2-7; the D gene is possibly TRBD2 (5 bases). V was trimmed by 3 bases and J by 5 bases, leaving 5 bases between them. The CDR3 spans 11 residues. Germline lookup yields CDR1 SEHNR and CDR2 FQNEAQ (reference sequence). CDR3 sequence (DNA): TGTGCCAGCAGCTTCGGGGACGAGCAGTACTTC. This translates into CASSFGDEQYF.

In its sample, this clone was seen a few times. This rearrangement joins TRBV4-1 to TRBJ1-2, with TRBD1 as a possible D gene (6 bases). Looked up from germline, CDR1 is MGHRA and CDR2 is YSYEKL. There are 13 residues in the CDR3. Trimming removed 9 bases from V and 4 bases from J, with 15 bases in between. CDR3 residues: CASRGRGSYGYTF. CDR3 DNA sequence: TGCGCCAGTAGGGGTAGGGGGTCCTATGGCTACACCTTC.